This T cell receptor (beta chain) was retrieved from a study of T cells in Graves' hyperthyroidism and ophthalmopathy. In its sample, this clonotype was seen many times. The antigen is not known. Amplification yielded TCR beta CDR3 regions, with RNA transcripts as the source. The TCR CDR3 was amplified in a first-round RT-PCR using the HTBI primer set. TCRdb reprocessed the multiplex PCR reads with MiXCR, giving one entry per CDR3 protein. The sample has around 690,000 distinct CDR3 sequences, 17% seen once. PBMCs were derived from 7.5 to 10 ml fresh peripheral blood. Study outcomes and limitations: In the blood, most expanded thyroid clonotypes above 0.001 appeared as well. For ophthalmopathy, model prediction preceded onset by a median roughly 6.5 months.

Trimming took off 7 bases at V and 4 bases at J, with 11 bases between the two ends. The CDR3 contains 11 residues. The germline V gene encodes CDR1 SQVTM and CDR2 ANQGSEA. Specimen: blood. This clonotype was sampled from a man in his fifties with Graves' hyperthyroidism. The V call is TRBV29-1, the J call TRBJ2-7; the D gene is possibly TRBD1 (5 bases). As DNA, the CDR3 is TGCAGCGCTCTGGACAATTACGAGCAGTACTTC. It specifies CSALDNYEQYF.